The T cell receptor (beta chain) described here comes from a study of cytomegalovirus exposure and HLA in healthy donors. Looking at the study overall: An analysis done earlier identified more than 90 million unique TCR beta sequences from about 179 million T cells.

PCR used 60 Vbeta primers and 13 Jbeta primers. Generated by immunoSEQ multiplex PCR, the TCRdb table keeps only in-frame clones and is missing some. The sample records 110,000 to 150,000 clones, approximately 70% being singletons. The CDR3 consists of 14 residues. The germline V gene has CDR1 SGHRS and CDR2 YFSETQ. Trimming stripped 0 bases from V and 7 bases from J, with 11 bases between. The study's findings and limits: What was likely a sequencing artifact was a cluster of highly shared sequence variants. An analysis done earlier found most TCR beta V segments productive about 87% or about 30% of the time.

Worth noting for this clone: Its antigen is not known.

The chain combines TRBV5-1 with TRBJ2-1; TRBD2 might be the D (5 bases). The sequence was obtained from a woman aged 60-75 years in good health and CMV-seropositive. Sequencing used PBMCs. The CDR3: CASSLGASLNEQFF. The CDR3 DNA is TGCGCCAGCAGCTTGGGTGCTAGCCTAAATGAGCAGTTCTTC.